The 26 T cell receptor beta chains reported below all come from one sample, sequenced in a study of blood T cell repertoires in COVID-19. Data came from immunoSEQ multiplex PCR; TCRdb stores just in-frame clones and leaves some out. This table has about 38,000 clones, 70% to 90% appearing once. The specimen sequenced was peripheral blood. Receptor source: a man in his fifties or sixties with COVID-19, enrolled during active disease.

The V and J genes are TRBV5-5 and TRBJ1-1; D call uncertain. The CDR3 is 14 residues long. Germline assignment: CDR1 SGHKS and CDR2 YYEKEE (reference sequence). The ends were cut back, 0 bases at V and 2 bases at J, with 8 bases in the middle. The CDR3 here is CASSLVPRNTEAFF. CDR3 bases: TGTGCCAGCAGCTTGGTTCCCAGAAACACTGAAGCTTTCTTT.

This chain uses TRBV24-1 with TRBJ1-2, with a possible D match to TRBD1 (6 bases). CDR1 KGHDR and CDR2 SFDVKD come from the germline V gene. The CDR3 is 13 amino acids. V lost 4 bases and J lost 8, with 13 bases in between. CDR3 protein: CATSDPGTRGYTF. The DNA for the CDR3 is TGTGCCACCAGTGACCCCGGGACACGAGGCTACACCTTC.

V usage is TRBV10-3 and J usage is TRBJ1-5, with 8 bases matching TRBD1. Germline-derived CDR1 and CDR2 are ENHRY and SYGVKD. The trim removed 2 bases at V and 6 bases at J, leaving 3 bases unmatched. The CDR3 has 14 amino acids. The CDR3 region has the DNA TGTGCCATCAGTGAGGGACAGGGAAGTCAGCCCCAGCATTTT. This gives the protein CAISEGQGSQPQHF.

The CDR3 nucleotides are TGTGCCAGCAGTGAATATTTGAGTCCTCGGACTGAAGCTTTCTTT. The encoded protein is CASSEYLSPRTEAFF. The rearrangement joins TRBV25-1 to TRBJ1-1; D gene unclear. The CDR3 contains 15 residues. Per germline, CDR1 MGHDK and CDR2 SYGVNS. Trimming pared 0 bases from V and 5 bases from J, leaving 13 bases between. The entire variable domain, with the rest obtained from reference TRBV25-1 and TRBJ1-1, is as follows: EADIYQTPRYLVIGTGKKITLECSQTMGHDKMYWYQQDPGMELHLIHYSYGVNSTEKGDLSSESTVSRIRTEHFPLTLESARPSHTSQYLCASSEYLSPRTEAFFGQGTRLTVV.

In this sample, this clone turned up a few times. CDR3 amino acids: CAVNAAELANNEQFF. The CDR3 region has the DNA TGTGCCGTGAACGCGGCGGAACTAGCGAACAATGAGCAGTTCTTC. The chain has TRBV10-3 and TRBJ2-1, with 7 bases identical to TRBD2. This CDR3 comprises 15 residues. The junction had 15 bases not matched to a gene; V was cut back by 11 bases and J by 5 bases. Germline V lookup: CDR1 ENHRY, CDR2 SYGVKD.

V is TRBV28 and J is TRBJ1-2; tentative D call: TRBD1 (5 bases). V lost 4 bases and J lost 2, with 8 bases in between. Germline V gene sequence: CDR1 MDHEN, CDR2 SYDVKM. This CDR3 has 13 amino acids. The CDR3 is CASSSGINYGYTF. For the CDR3, the DNA is TGTGCCAGCAGTTCAGGGATAAACTATGGCTACACCTTC.

This clone was counted a single time. The chain uses TRBV2 and TRBJ1-2; D is unclear. There are 14 residues in the CDR3. Trimming cost V 5 bases and J 2 bases, with 12 bases left between them. CDR1 is SNHLY, CDR2 FYNNEI, per germline. CDR3 protein: CASSHIRWNYGYTF. The CDR3 DNA sequence: TGTGCCAGCAGTCACATCAGATGGAACTATGGCTACACCTTC.

CDR3 bases: TGTGCTTCGGACCGGGGGGATACGCAGTATTTT. This gives the protein CASDRGDTQYF. The rearrangement joins TRBV25-1 to TRBJ2-3; D is perhaps TRBD2 (6 bases). The CDR3 is 11 residues long. Germline-derived CDR1 and CDR2 are MGHDK and SYGVNS. Full variable domain (outside the CDR3, taken from reference TRBV25-1 and TRBJ2-3): EADIYQTPRYLVIGTGKKITLECSQTMGHDKMYWYQQDPGMELHLIHYSYGVNSTEKGDLSSESTVSRIRTEHFPLTLESARPSHTSQYLCASDRGDTQYFGPGTRLTVL.

This chain joins TRBV4-2 and TRBJ2-1, with 7 bases fitting TRBD2. Germline V lookup: CDR1 LGHNA, CDR2 YNFKEQ. Trimming removed 4 bases from V and 5 bases from J; junction bases left unmatched: 8. This CDR3 spans 15 amino acids. CDR3 sequence (DNA): TGTGCCAGCAGCCCACCGGGACTATCTAACAATGAGCAGTTCTTC. It is translated as CASSPPGLSNNEQFF.

V and J are TRBV28 and TRBJ2-7; perhaps TRBD1 as D (5 bases). The germline gives CDR1 MDHEN, CDR2 SYDVKM. This CDR3 comprises 13 residues. Trimming removed 3 bases at V and 7 bases at J, with 13 bases between. The CDR3, as DNA: TGTGCCAGCAGTTTGGGAAGCCCAGGGGAGCAGTACTTC. It encodes CASSLGSPGEQYF.

The count of this clone is one. In DNA form, the CDR3 reads TGTGCCAGCAGTCGAGGGGGCCTCTACGAGCAGTACTTC. As protein: CASSRGGLYEQYF. The chain employs TRBV28 and TRBJ2-7, with 7 bases aligning to TRBD1. Germline CDR1 is MDHEN and CDR2 is SYDVKM. This CDR3 region has 13 residues. V shed 5 bases and J 3 bases; nucleotides not matched to a gene: 4.

The count of this clone is one. The chain recombines TRBV14 with TRBJ1-3, with D perhaps matching TRBD1 (6 bases). This CDR3 spans 15 amino acids. Germline assignment: CDR1 SGHDN and CDR2 FVKESK. Between the trimmed V and J ends, which lost 0 bases and 3 bases, there was a span of 9 bases. The CDR3 is CASSQETGGGNTIYF. CDR3 DNA: TGTGCCAGCAGCCAAGAGACAGGCGGTGGAAACACCATATATTTT.

The rearrangement joins TRBV30 to TRBJ1-6, with D hard to call. The CDR3 extends over 13 amino acids. Germline V gives CDR1 GTSNPN, CDR2 SVGIG (reference sequence). Trimming pared 2 bases from V and 7 bases from J, leaving 9 bases between. CDR3 amino acids: CAWSTSENSPLHF. CDR3 sequence (DNA): TGTGCCTGGAGTACCTCCGAGAATTCACCCCTCCACTTT.

The gene calls are TRBV2 and TRBJ2-2; 9 positions match TRBD2. J was trimmed by 7 bases and V by 5 bases; bases with no gene match: 5. The CDR3 totals 14 residues. Germline V gene sequence: CDR1 SNHLY, CDR2 FYNNEI. CDR3 nucleotide sequence: TGTGCCAGCAGTAGTAGCGGGAGACTCGGGGAGCTGTTTTTT. Translated: CASSSSGRLGELFF.

The rearrangement joins TRBV6-5 to TRBJ1-2, with D hard to call. Trimming took off 8 bases at V and 7 bases at J, with 17 bases between the two ends. CDR3 length: 13 residues. Per germline, CDR1 MNHEY and CDR2 SVGAGI. The CDR3 spells CASYKNRLAGYTF. In nucleotides, the CDR3 is TGTGCCAGCTATAAGAATCGCCTGGCTGGCTACACCTTC.

This chain joins TRBV10-3 and TRBJ1-5; 7 bases are a match to TRBD1. The V gene's germline CDR1 is ENHRY and CDR2 SYGVKD. J gave up 11 bases and V 2 bases, and 9 bases lay outside the gene matches. The CDR3 spans 14 residues. The CDR3 DNA sequence: TGTGCCATCAGTGAGCCCGGACAGGTCATGGCCCAGCATTTT. It specifies CAISEPGQVMAQHF.

The rearrangement joins TRBV5-1 to TRBJ1-2, with a tentative D call TRBD1 (6 bases). CDR1 and CDR2 from the germline V gene are SGHRS and YFSETQ. V lost 7 bases, J lost 5 bases, and 18 bases lay in between. The CDR3 is made up of 14 amino acids. Here the CDR3 reads CASSLGGGTYGYTF. The CDR3 nucleotides read TGCGCCAGCTCCCTCGGGGGGGGGACATATGGCTACACCTTC.

This chain joins TRBV28 and TRBJ2-5; 8 bases line up with TRBD2. Germline values: CDR1 MDHEN, CDR2 SYDVKM. The CDR3 extends over 15 amino acids. The V gene end was trimmed by 6 bases and the J gene end by 7 bases; junction bases not matched to a gene: 13. Here the CDR3 DNA reads TGTGCCAGCAGCCCTCCAGCGGGAGAAGGGGGGACCCAGTACTTC. Its translation is CASSPPAGEGGTQYF. Together with reference TRBV28 and TRBJ2-5, the CDR3 gives the full variable domain: DVKVTQSSRYLVKRTGEKVFLECVQDMDHENMFWYRQDPGLGLRLIYFSYDVKMKEKGDIPEGYSVSREKKERFSLILESASTNQTSMYLCASSPPAGEGGTQYFGPGTRLLVL.

This chain joins TRBV28 and TRBJ2-7; TRBD2 matches at 13 bases. The CDR3 consists of 15 residues. Unmatched junction bases numbered 7, after V lost 5 bases and J lost 6 bases. Per germline, CDR1 MDHEN and CDR2 SYDVKM. The CDR3 sequence: CASSLGLAGAPEQYF. Here the CDR3 DNA reads TGTGCCAGCAGTCTCGGACTAGCGGGAGCACCCGAGCAGTACTTC. The full variable domain, its missing parts supplied by reference TRBV28 and TRBJ2-7, is DVKVTQSSRYLVKRTGEKVFLECVQDMDHENMFWYRQDPGLGLRLIYFSYDVKMKEKGDIPEGYSVSREKKERFSLILESASTNQTSMYLCASSLGLAGAPEQYFGPGTRLTVT.

The gene calls are TRBV6-5 and TRBJ1-1, with D unclear. CDR3 length equals 11 residues. Trimming cost V 10 bases and J 4 bases, with 10 bases left between them. From germline, CDR1 is MNHEY and CDR2 SVGAGI. The CDR3: CATLLGTEAFF. The CDR3 DNA follows: TGTGCCACCCTGCTAGGCACTGAAGCTTTCTTT.

V usage is TRBV3-1 (or the pseudogene TRBV3-2) and J usage is TRBJ2-3, with 9 bases matching TRBD1. Trimming cost V 8 bases and J 5 bases; bases outside gene matches: 8. The CDR3 runs 14 residues. Germline-derived CDR1 and CDR2 are LGHDT and YNNKEL (reference sequence). CDR3 nucleotides: TGTGCCAGCGGCGGGACAGGGTTGCAAGATACGCAGTATTTT. Residues: CASGGTGLQDTQYF.

The chain employs TRBV5-4 and TRBJ2-7, with 11 positions matching TRBD2. Germline assignment: CDR1 SGHNT and CDR2 YYREEE (reference sequence). This CDR3 spans 17 amino acids. Losses at the gene ends were 2 bases for V and 6 bases for J; bases not matched to a gene: 13. The CDR3: CASSFGTSGTGRSEQYF. The DNA for the CDR3 is TGTGCCAGCAGCTTCGGGACTAGCGGAACCGGTCGGTCCGAGCAGTACTTC. The complete variable domain, with remaining parts taken from reference TRBV5-4 and TRBJ2-7, reads ETGVTQSPTHLIKTRGQQVTLRCSSQSGHNTVSWYQQALGQGPQFIFQYYREEENGRGNFPPRFSGLQFPNYSSELNVNALELDDSALYLCASSFGTSGTGRSEQYFGPGTRLTVT.

This clone was detected only once. The chain combines TRBV19 with TRBJ1-5, with D hard to call. The CDR3 spans 13 residues. Germline lookup yields CDR1 LNHDA and CDR2 SQIVND (reference sequence). V was clipped by 6 bases and J by 5 bases, with 11 bases between them. The CDR3 loop reads CASRLGVYQPQHF. The CDR3 DNA reads TGTGCCAGTAGGCTGGGAGTGTATCAGCCCCAGCATTTT.

This sequence joins TRBV6-2 or TRBV6-3 and TRBJ2-1; TRBD2 aligns across 13 bases. V shed 2 bases, J shed 10 bases, and the junction held 8 bases outside the gene matches. CDR1 and CDR2 from the germline V gene are MNHEY and SVGEGT. This CDR3 is 16 amino acids long. CDR3 protein: CASSYPRRTSGGEQFF. In DNA form, the CDR3 reads TGTGCCAGCAGTTACCCCCGAAGGACTAGCGGGGGCGAGCAGTTCTTC.

The chain recombines TRBV13 with TRBJ1-3; D call uncertain. Trimming removed 1 base at V and 2 bases at J, with 6 bases between. Germline loops: CDR1 PRHDT, CDR2 FYEKMQ (reference sequence). This CDR3 spans 14 amino acids. The CDR3 here is CASSLVSAGNTIYF. DNA of the CDR3: TGTGCCAGCAGCTTAGTGTCCGCTGGAAACACCATATATTTT.

V is TRBV29-1 and J is TRBJ2-1, with D possibly being TRBD1 (5 bases). From germline, CDR1 is SQVTM and CDR2 ANQGSEA. The CDR3 consists of 12 residues. V dropped 7 bases and J dropped 6 bases, with 13 bases sitting between them. This CDR3 is CSGDSASNEQFF. CDR3 DNA: TGCAGCGGTGACAGCGCGTCCAATGAGCAGTTCTTC.